This TCR beta chain was identified in a study of shared clonotypes between healthy human individuals. Study-wide results and caveats: Clonotype sharing levels among donors were expected to vary with sequencing depth.

A single count supports this clone. No antigen is known for it. TCRdb's copy holds only in-frame clones and misses some; the assay was immunoSEQ multiplex PCR. Of some 530,000 clones listed, about 78% are singletons. The TCR originated in a woman aged 40 to 50 in good health. Some clones in this sample may be carry-over from other donors' samples. The material sequenced was PBMCs.

The CDR3 nucleotides are TGTGCCAGCAGCTTAAGTCCCCTCCGGGACAGGGCTACTGAAGCTTTCTTT. Encoded protein: CASSLSPLRDRATEAFF. The chain recombines TRBV11-2 with TRBJ1-1; 9 bases fit TRBD1. The CDR3 loop spans 17 amino acids. The junction had 12 bases not matched to a gene; V was cut back by 2 bases and J by 5 bases. The germline CDR1 and CDR2 sequences are SGHAT and FQNNGV.